The 11 T cell receptor beta chains given below trace back to one sample, sequenced in a study of OX40 agonist ivuxolimab in advanced cancers. The protocol was immunoSEQ multiplex PCR, while the TCRdb copy is restricted to in-frame clones and leaves out a portion. The sample has over 55,000 clones, about 90% seen once. Here the sequenced sample was CD4+ or CD8+ T cells sorted from blood, taken in a trial of the OX40 agonist ivuxolimab. The receptors originated from an adult with an advanced solid tumor such as melanoma, head and neck, liver or kidney cancer.

The CDR3 sequence is CAWSVNVQETQYF. The CDR3 bases are TGTGCCTGGAGTGTAAACGTCCAGGAGACCCAGTACTTC. The chain couples TRBV30 to TRBJ2-5; D gene uncertain. The CDR3 sequence is 13 residues long. Germline V CDR1 and CDR2: GTSNPN, SVGIG (reference sequence). With 0 bases removed from V and 5 bases from J, the gap between germline ends came to 10 bases.

The chain joins TRBV12-5 to TRBJ2-1; D may match TRBD1 or TRBD2 (5 bases each). Trimming shortened V by 7 bases and J by 11 bases, and 12 bases separated the two germline ends. The CDR3 totals 11 residues. From germline, CDR1 is LGHNT and CDR2 FRNRAP. The CDR3 coding sequence is TGTGCTAGTGCCGACGGGACGCAGCAGTTCTTC. Amino acid sequence: CASADGTQQFF. The full variable domain, with the rest looked up from reference TRBV12-5 and TRBJ2-1, is DARVTQTPRHKVTEMGQEVTMRCQPILGHNTVFWYRQTMMQGLELLAYFRNRAPLDDSGMPKDRFSAEMPDATLATLKIQPSEPRDSAVYFCASADGTQQFFGPGTRLTVL.

V is TRBV7-9 and J is TRBJ2-3, with D tentatively TRBD2 (7 bases). Per the germline V gene, CDR1 is SEHNR and CDR2 is FQNEAQ (reference sequence). V lost 2 bases to trimming and J lost 0 bases, with 18 bases between them. The CDR3 loop spans 18 amino acids. DNA for the CDR3: TGTGCCAGCAGCTTAAGGCGGGGGCCTTCTCCTAGCACAGATACGCAGTATTTT. It yields the protein CASSLRRGPSPSTDTQYF. The entire variable domain, with the rest obtained from reference TRBV7-9 and TRBJ2-3, is as follows: DTGVSQNPRHKITKRGQNVTFRCDPISEHNRLYWYRQTLGQGPEFLTYFQNEAQLEKSRLLSDRFSAERPKGSFSTLEIQRTEQGDSAMYLCASSLRRGPSPSTDTQYFGPGTRLTVL.

CDR3 nucleotides: TGTGCCAGCAGTGGACAGGGTTCTGGGATAACCTATAATTCACCCCTCCACTTT. This translates into CASSGQGSGITYNSPLHF. The chain couples TRBV6-1 to TRBJ1-6; 7 nucleotides line up with TRBD1. CDR1 MNHNS and CDR2 SASEGT come from the germline V gene. J was trimmed by 2 bases and V by 4 bases; bases with no gene match: 11. The CDR3 has 18 residues.

The V and J genes are TRBV5-1 and TRBJ2-1, with 8 bases matching TRBD2. Germline V gene lookup returns CDR1 SGHRS and CDR2 YFSETQ. This CDR3 has 15 amino acids. After removal of 5 bases from V and 1 base from J, the junction contained 5 bases not matched to a gene. The DNA for the CDR3 is TGCGCCAGCAGACTGAGCGGGAGTTCCTACAATGAGCAGTTCTTC. Protein: CASRLSGSSYNEQFF.

The chain carries TRBV9 and TRBJ2-3, with unresolved D. Trimming pared 0 bases from V and 5 bases from J, leaving 1 base between. The CDR3 has 11 residues. Germline CDR1 SGDLS, CDR2 YYNGEE. The CDR3 region has the DNA TGTGCCAGCAGCGTAGAAGATACGCAGTATTTT. This codes for CASSVEDTQYF.

This chain joins TRBV7-2 and TRBJ1-5, with D tentatively TRBD1 (5 bases). The CDR3 spans 15 residues. V lost 2 bases and J lost 3, with 11 bases in between. Germline V gene lookup returns CDR1 SGHTA and CDR2 FQGNSA. CDR3 loop: CASSLTGYFNQPQHF. The DNA for the CDR3 is TGTGCCAGCAGCTTAACAGGCTACTTCAATCAGCCCCAGCATTTT.

The chain is built from TRBV21-1 and TRBJ2-1; the table's D call, TRBD1, has no DNA check behind it. TRBV21-1 represents a pseudogene. CDR3 length: 15 residues. The CDR3 nucleotides are TGTGCCAGCAGGGACGCAGGGACAGGATACAATGAGCAGTTCTTC. Amino acid sequence: CASRDAGTGYNEQFF.

The rearrangement joins TRBV30 to TRBJ1-1; no clear D gene. Trimming shortened V by 3 bases and J by 7 bases, and 15 bases separated the two germline ends. The CDR3 covers 13 residues. The germline gives CDR1 GTSNPN, CDR2 SVGIG (reference sequence). CDR3 in amino acids: CAWSQTERGEAFF. The CDR3 DNA reads as TGTGCCTGGAGCCAGACCGAGCGAGGTGAAGCTTTCTTT.

This clone was seen a single time. The chain has TRBV5-6 and TRBJ1-1; TRBD1 is a possible D gene (5 bases). The CDR3 consists of 12 residues. CDR1 is SGHDT and CDR2 is YYEEEE in the germline V gene. The V end was cut by 0 bases, the J end by 9 bases, with 9 bases between. CDR3 DNA sequence: TGTGCCAGCAGCTTGGAAGGGACCAAAGCTTTCTTT. This translates into CASSLEGTKAFF.

This chain joins TRBV28 and TRBJ2-1; TRBD1 matches at 7 bases. The germline gives CDR1 MDHEN, CDR2 SYDVKM. V lost 2 bases and J lost 7; bases outside the gene matches: 8. CDR3 length: 15 amino acids. CDR3 residues: CASSLRGGDFNEQFF. The CDR3 nucleotides read TGTGCCAGCAGTTTAAGAGGGGGCGATTTTAATGAGCAGTTCTTC.